This T cell receptor beta chain originates from a study of shared T cell receptors in the human thymus. V was clipped by 3 bases and J by 8 bases; unmatched bases: 5. The CDR3 is made up of 15 amino acids. In germline, CDR1 is ENHRY, CDR2 SYGVKD. Profiling relied on immunoSEQ multiplex PCR, and the TCRdb table lists in-frame clones only, not all of them. This sample has about 610,000 clones, with roughly 90% found just once. These data also formed part of another study, on human thymus T cells. That study reports: Having surgery to correct congenital heart defects, healthy Finnish infants acted as the donors. The thymus tissue came from resections taken during corrective heart surgery. The authors found apparently biased V and J gene usage in thymic and blood repertoires. Related studies found that unrelated individuals share highly overlapping thymic repertoires.

The material sequenced was thymocytes. This chain joins TRBV10-3 and TRBJ2-1; 12 positions agree with TRBD2. This receptor was obtained from a boy younger than two with a congenital heart defect. The CDR3 bases are TGTGCCATCAGTGAAAAGGGACTAGCGGGCGATGAGCAGTTCTTC. It yields the protein CAISEKGLAGDEQFF.